The sequence of this TCR beta chain was determined in a study of chemoradiotherapy in HPV16-positive cancers. On this clone: Because it lacks the conserved phenylalanine or tryptophan at the end, this CDR3 is likely a read error. The DNA is left out, because the CDR3 cannot be placed on it with certainty; the CDR3 is given as TCRdb lists it.

The CDR3 has 11 residues if both end residues are counted. Produced via immunoSEQ multiplex PCR; TCRdb's table is partial and in-frame only. The sample lists about 8,100 clones, 60% to 85% seen once, with around 21% in the top ten. The specimen was collected from a patient who underwent chemoradiotherapy. The rearrangement links TRBV21-1 to TRBJ1-6; TRBD1 is the table's D call, not checked against the DNA. TRBV21-1 is tagged as a pseudogene. The sequence derives from a human donor with HPV-associated anogenital cancer. CDR3: CASSIGTKEGI.